This T cell receptor beta chain was documented in a study of T cells in Graves' hyperthyroidism and ophthalmopathy. The study, taken as a whole, reports: Most expanded thyroid clonotypes above 0.001 also appeared in blood.

TCR beta CDR3 region amplification was performed from RNA transcripts. TCR CDR3 underwent first-round RT-PCR with the HTBI primer set. TCRdb processed the multiplex PCR reads anew with MiXCR; each CDR3 protein has one entry. This table has some 600,000 distinct CDR3 sequences, 40% to 55% appearing once. Graves' hyperthyroidism without ophthalmopathy progression within 18 months was termed stable. Patients having uncontrolled infection, another autoimmune disease, pregnancy or lactation were not included. The CDR3 spans 13 residues. Germline V gene sequence: CDR1 SGHVS, CDR2 FQNEAQ. This clonotype was detected a few times. The antigen remains unidentified. The junction does not match germline at one end; this may be a read error.

The sample taken for sequencing was peripheral blood or thyroid tissue (not recorded which). The chain has TRBV7-8 and TRBJ2-7; 8 nucleotides match TRBD1. This sequence was found in a woman aged 18-29 years with Graves' hyperthyroidism. The CDR3 loop is CASSPGQGLEQYF. CDR3 bases: TGCGCCAGCAGCCCCGGACAGGGTCTAGAGCAGTACTTC.